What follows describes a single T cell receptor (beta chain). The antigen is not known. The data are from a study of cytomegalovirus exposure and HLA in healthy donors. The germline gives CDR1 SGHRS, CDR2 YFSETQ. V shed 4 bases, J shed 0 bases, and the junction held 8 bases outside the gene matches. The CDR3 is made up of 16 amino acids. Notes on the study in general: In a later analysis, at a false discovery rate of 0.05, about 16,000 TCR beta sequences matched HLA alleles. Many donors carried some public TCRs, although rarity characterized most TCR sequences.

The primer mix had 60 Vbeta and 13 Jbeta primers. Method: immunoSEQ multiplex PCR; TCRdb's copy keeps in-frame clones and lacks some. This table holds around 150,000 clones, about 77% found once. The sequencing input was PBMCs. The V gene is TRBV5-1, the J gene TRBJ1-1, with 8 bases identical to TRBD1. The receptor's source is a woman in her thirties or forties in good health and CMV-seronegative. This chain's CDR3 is CASSRGTGAMNTEAFF. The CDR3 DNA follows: TGCGCCAGCAGCCGCGGGACAGGAGCTATGAACACTGAAGCTTTCTTT.